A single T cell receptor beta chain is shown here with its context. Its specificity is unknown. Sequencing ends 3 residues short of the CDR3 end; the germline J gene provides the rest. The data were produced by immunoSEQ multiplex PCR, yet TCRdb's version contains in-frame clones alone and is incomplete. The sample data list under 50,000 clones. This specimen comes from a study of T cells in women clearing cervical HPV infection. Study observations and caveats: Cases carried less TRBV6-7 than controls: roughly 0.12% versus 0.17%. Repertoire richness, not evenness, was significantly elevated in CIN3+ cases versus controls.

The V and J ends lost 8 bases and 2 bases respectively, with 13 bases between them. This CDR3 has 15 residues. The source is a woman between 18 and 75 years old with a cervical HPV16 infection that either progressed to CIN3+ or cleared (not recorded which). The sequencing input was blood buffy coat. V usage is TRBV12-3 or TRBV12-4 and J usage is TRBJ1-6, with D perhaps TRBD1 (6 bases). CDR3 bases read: TGTGCCAGCCAACAGGGAAATACCTATAATTCACCC. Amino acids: CASQQGNTYNSP. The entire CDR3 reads CASQQGNTYNSPLHF.